The 11 T cell receptor beta chains below come from one sample, sequenced in a study of post-analysis software for immune sequencing data. Overall study findings and caveats: Five TRBV segments, including TRBV5-6, TRBV5-1 and TRBV20-1, were more frequent in patients than controls.

For these TCRs, the target antigens are not known. Unique molecular identifiers tagged the TCR beta cDNA libraries. TCRdb re-analysed the PCR reads in MiXCR, keeping a single row per CDR3 protein. This table has roughly 800,000 distinct CDR3 sequences, more than 45% appearing once. Sample: blood. These receptors came from a girl aged 5-17 years with multiple sclerosis.

The chain is built from TRBV28 and TRBJ2-1; 13 nucleotides align to TRBD2. The trim removed 6 bases at V and 5 bases at J, leaving 7 bases unmatched. Germline-derived CDR1 and CDR2 are MDHEN and SYDVKM. The CDR3 is 16 residues long. The CDR3 nucleotides are TGTGCCAGCAGCCCCTTTGGACTAGCGGGAGACAATGAGCAGTTCTTC. Amino acids: CASSPFGLAGDNEQFF.

The V gene is TRBV15, the J gene TRBJ1-6; D not certain. Trimming stripped 11 bases from V and 0 bases from J, with 14 bases between. In germline, CDR1 is LNHNV, CDR2 YYDKDF (reference sequence). This CDR3 is built from 15 residues. Here the CDR3 DNA reads TGTGCCGCCCTGGACGTGAGCTCCTATAATTCACCCCTCCACTTT. Translated: CAALDVSSYNSPLHF. Complete variable domain (other parts from reference TRBV15 and TRBJ1-6): DAMVIQNPRYQVTQFGKPVTLSCSQTLNHNVMYWYQQKSSQAPKLLFHYYDKDFNNEADTPDNFQSRRPNTSFCFLDIRSPGLGDTAMYLCAALDVSSYNSPLHFGNGTRLTVT.

This chain connects TRBV10-3 to TRBJ1-2, with D unclear. Germline V gene lookup returns CDR1 ENHRY and CDR2 SYGVKD. CDR3 length equals 12 residues. Between the trimmed V and J ends, which lost 4 bases and 7 bases, there was a span of 10 bases. DNA for the CDR3: TGTGCCATCAGTGCTGCCAATGGTGGCTACACCTTC. Translation gives CAISAANGGYTF.

The rearrangement uses TRBV7-9 and TRBJ2-1, with D possibly being TRBD1 (7 bases). This CDR3 contains 14 residues. The germline V gene has CDR1 SEHNR and CDR2 FQNEAQ (reference sequence). The V gene lost 1 base and the J gene lost 12 bases, with 16 bases spanning the gap. The chain's CDR3 is CASSLVTGRGVQFF. CDR3 nucleotides: TGTGCCAGCAGCTTAGTGACAGGGCGCGGGGTGCAGTTCTTC.

In its sample, this clonotype was seen a few times. V gene TRBV5-1 combines with J gene TRBJ2-6; possible D gene TRBD2, 5 bases. This CDR3 is built from 20 residues. Germline V gene data show CDR1 as SGHRS and CDR2 as YFSETQ. V lost 2 bases and J lost 0, with 21 bases in between. As DNA, the CDR3 is TGCGCCAGCAGCTTTCGCTCAGCGGACTTAACGCACTCTGGGGCCAACGTCCTGACTTTC. This translates into CASSFRSADLTHSGANVLTF. The full variable domain, completed using reference TRBV5-1 and TRBJ2-6, is KAGVTQTPRYLIKTRGQQVTLSCSPISGHRSVSWYQQTPGQGLQFLFEYFSETQRNKGNFPGRFSGRQFSNSRSEMNVSTLELGDSALYLCASSFRSADLTHSGANVLTFGAGSRLTVL.

This chain connects TRBV20-1 to TRBJ1-1, with 10 bases that match TRBD1. V lost 6 bases and J lost 0; bases outside the gene matches: 7. Germline lookup yields CDR1 DFQATT and CDR2 SNEGSKA (reference sequence). The CDR3 is 15 amino acids. The CDR3 protein is CSAKRDRGMNTEAFF. CDR3 nucleotides: TGCAGTGCAAAAAGGGACAGGGGAATGAACACTGAAGCTTTCTTT.

CDR3 coding DNA: TGCGCCAGCAGCCCCCAGGTCGCGGACTATGGCTACACCTTC. Its translation: CASSPQVADYGYTF. The chain has TRBV5-1 and TRBJ1-2; D is ambiguous. The CDR3 consists of 14 residues. The ends were cut back, 4 bases at V and 3 bases at J, with 13 bases in the middle. The V gene's germline CDR1 is SGHRS and CDR2 YFSETQ. The variable domain in full, with the rest retrieved from reference TRBV5-1 and TRBJ1-2, is KAGVTQTPRYLIKTRGQQVTLSCSPISGHRSVSWYQQTPGQGLQFLFEYFSETQRNKGNFPGRFSGRQFSNSRSEMNVSTLELGDSALYLCASSPQVADYGYTFGSGTRLTVV.

The V and J genes are TRBV15 and TRBJ2-5, with D unresolved. This CDR3 comprises 12 residues. Trimming removed 2 bases at V and 4 bases at J, with 5 bases between. The germline V gene encodes CDR1 LNHNV and CDR2 YYDKDF (reference sequence). As DNA, the CDR3 is TGTGCCACCAGCAGACCCGGAGAGACCCAGTACTTC. The encoded protein is CATSRPGETQYF.

This clonotype was seen only a few times. This chain links TRBV24-1 with TRBJ2-7; 9 bases match TRBD1. CDR1 is KGHDR, CDR2 SFDVKD, per germline. The V and J ends lost 5 bases and 3 bases, in that order; junction bases with no gene match: 7. The CDR3 consists of 15 residues. CDR3 sequence: CATSGAGTGIYEQYF. The CDR3 coding sequence is TGTGCCACCAGTGGGGCCGGGACAGGGATCTACGAGCAGTACTTC.

This rearrangement joins TRBV20-1 to TRBJ2-1; 8 bases map to TRBD2. J lost 3 bases, V lost 7 bases, and 5 bases had no gene match. The germline gives CDR1 DFQATT, CDR2 SNEGSKA (reference sequence). The CDR3 loop spans 13 amino acids. The CDR3 sequence: CSGRLAFYNEQFF. In DNA, the CDR3 is TGCAGTGGACGACTAGCGTTCTACAATGAGCAGTTCTTC.

A single count supports this clonotype. The CDR3, as DNA: TGTGCCAGCAGCTTATTATCAGACAGACGGGGGACCCAGTACTTC. Protein: CASSLLSDRRGTQYF. This sequence joins TRBV7-2 and TRBJ2-7; D assignment may be TRBD1 or TRBD2 (5 bases each). The assigned J gene may be wrong: the sequence end matches TRBJ2-5 better. The germline CDR1 and CDR2 sequences are SGHTA and FQGNSA. The CDR3 covers 15 residues.